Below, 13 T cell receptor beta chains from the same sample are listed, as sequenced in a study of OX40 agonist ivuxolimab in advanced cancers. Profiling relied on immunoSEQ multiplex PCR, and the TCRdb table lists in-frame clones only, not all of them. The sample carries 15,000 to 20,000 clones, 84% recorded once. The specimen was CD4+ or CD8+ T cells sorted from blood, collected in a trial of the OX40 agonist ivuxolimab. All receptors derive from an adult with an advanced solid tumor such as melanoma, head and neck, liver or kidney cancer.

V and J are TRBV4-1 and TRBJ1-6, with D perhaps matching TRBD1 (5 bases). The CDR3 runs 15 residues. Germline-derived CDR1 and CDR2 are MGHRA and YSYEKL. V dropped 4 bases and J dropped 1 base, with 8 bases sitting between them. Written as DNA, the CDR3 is TGCGCCAGCAGCCCCAGGGTATCCTATAATTCACCCCTCCACTTT. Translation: CASSPRVSYNSPLHF.

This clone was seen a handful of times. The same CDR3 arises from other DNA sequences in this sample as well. CDR3 bases: TGTGCCTGGGGGGAGGGGGTTGGGGCCAACGTCCTGACTTTC. It translates to CAWGEGVGANVLTF. The chain joins TRBV30 to TRBJ2-6; tentative D call: TRBD2 (7 bases). The V end was cut by 5 bases, the J end by 3 bases, with 11 bases between. CDR1 and CDR2 from the germline V gene are GTSNPN and SVGIG (reference sequence). The CDR3 sequence is 14 residues long.

The CDR3 reads CASSLGQGATEAFF. The CDR3 coding sequence is TGTGCCAGCAGCTTAGGACAGGGGGCCACTGAAGCTTTCTTT. The V call is TRBV13, the J call TRBJ1-1; 9 bases match TRBD1. CDR3 length equals 14 residues. Germline V CDR1 and CDR2: PRHDT, FYEKMQ (reference sequence). J lost 4 bases, V lost 0 bases, and 0 bases had no gene match.

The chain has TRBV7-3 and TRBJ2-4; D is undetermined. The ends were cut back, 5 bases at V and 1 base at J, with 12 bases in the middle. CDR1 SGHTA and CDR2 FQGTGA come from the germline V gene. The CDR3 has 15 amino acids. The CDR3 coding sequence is TGTGCCAGCAGCCTCACGGAAAGCGCCAAAAACATTCAGTACTTC. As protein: CASSLTESAKNIQYF. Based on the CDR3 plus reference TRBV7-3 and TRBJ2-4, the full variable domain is GAGVSQTPSNKVTEKGKYVELRCDPISGHTALYWYRQSLGQGPEFLIYFQGTGAADDSGLPNDRFFAVRPEGSVSTLKIQRTERGDSAVYLCASSLTESAKNIQYFGAGTRLSVL.

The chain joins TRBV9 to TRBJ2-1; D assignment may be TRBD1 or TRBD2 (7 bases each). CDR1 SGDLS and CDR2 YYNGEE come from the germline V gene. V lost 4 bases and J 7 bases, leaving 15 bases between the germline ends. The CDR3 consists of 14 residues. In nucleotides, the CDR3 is TGTGCCAGCAGCATCCCAGGGGGAGGGAATGAGCAGTTCTTC. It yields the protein CASSIPGGGNEQFF. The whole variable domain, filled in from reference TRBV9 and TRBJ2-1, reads DSGVTQTPKHLITATGQRVTLRCSPRSGDLSVYWYQQSLDQGLQFLIQYYNGEERAKGNILERFSAQQFPDLHSELNLSSLELGDSALYFCASSIPGGGNEQFFGPGTRLTVL.

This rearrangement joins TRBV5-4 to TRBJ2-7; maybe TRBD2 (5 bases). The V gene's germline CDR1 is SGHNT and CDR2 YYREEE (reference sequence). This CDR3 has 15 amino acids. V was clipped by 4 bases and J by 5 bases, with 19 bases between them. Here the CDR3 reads CASSLFPDLGDEQYF. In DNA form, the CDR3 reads TGTGCCAGCAGCCTTTTTCCGGACCTCGGGGACGAGCAGTACTTC.

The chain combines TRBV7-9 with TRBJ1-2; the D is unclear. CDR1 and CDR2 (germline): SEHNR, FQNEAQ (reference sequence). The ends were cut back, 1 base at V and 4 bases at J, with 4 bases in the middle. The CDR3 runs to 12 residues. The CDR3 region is CASSLDLYGYTF. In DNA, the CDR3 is TGTGCCAGCAGCTTAGACCTCTATGGCTACACCTTC.

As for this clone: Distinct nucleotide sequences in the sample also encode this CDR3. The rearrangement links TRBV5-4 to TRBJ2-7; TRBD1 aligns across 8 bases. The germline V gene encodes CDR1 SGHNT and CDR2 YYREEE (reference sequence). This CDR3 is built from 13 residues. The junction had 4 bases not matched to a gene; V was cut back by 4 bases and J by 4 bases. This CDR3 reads CASSRTGLYEQYF. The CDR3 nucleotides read TGTGCCAGCAGCCGGACAGGGCTATACGAGCAGTACTTC.

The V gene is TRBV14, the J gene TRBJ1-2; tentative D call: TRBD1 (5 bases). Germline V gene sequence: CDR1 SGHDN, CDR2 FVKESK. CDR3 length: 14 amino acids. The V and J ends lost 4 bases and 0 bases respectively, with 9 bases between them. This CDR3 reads CASSLWGANYGYTF. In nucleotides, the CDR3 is TGTGCCAGCAGCCTCTGGGGGGCTAACTATGGCTACACCTTC.

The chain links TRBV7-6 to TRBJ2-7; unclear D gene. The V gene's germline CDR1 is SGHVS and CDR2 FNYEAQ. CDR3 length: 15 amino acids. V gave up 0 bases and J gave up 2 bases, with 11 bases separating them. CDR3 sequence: CASSLAGGSPYEQYF. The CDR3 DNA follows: TGTGCCAGCAGCTTAGCGGGCGGATCCCCCTACGAGCAGTACTTC.

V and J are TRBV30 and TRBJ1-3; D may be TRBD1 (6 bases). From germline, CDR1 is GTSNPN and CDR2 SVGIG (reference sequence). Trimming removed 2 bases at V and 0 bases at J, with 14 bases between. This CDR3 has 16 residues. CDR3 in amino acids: CAWSSGALLSGNTIYF. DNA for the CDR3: TGTGCCTGGAGTTCAGGGGCCCTCCTCTCTGGAAACACCATATATTTT.

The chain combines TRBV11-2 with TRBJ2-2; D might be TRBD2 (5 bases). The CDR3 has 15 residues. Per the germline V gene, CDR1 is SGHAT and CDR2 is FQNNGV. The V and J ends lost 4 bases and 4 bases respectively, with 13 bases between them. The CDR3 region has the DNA TGTGCCAGCAGCTCCACTCCGGGAAGCACCGGGGAGCTGTTTTTT. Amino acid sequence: CASSSTPGSTGELFF.

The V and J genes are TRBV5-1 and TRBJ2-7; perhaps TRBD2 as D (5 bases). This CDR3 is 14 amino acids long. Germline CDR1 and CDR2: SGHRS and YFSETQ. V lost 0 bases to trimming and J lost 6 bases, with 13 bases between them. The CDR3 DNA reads TGCGCCAGCAGCTTGGTTCGGGCGGGTGGCGAGCAGTACTTC. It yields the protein CASSLVRAGGEQYF.